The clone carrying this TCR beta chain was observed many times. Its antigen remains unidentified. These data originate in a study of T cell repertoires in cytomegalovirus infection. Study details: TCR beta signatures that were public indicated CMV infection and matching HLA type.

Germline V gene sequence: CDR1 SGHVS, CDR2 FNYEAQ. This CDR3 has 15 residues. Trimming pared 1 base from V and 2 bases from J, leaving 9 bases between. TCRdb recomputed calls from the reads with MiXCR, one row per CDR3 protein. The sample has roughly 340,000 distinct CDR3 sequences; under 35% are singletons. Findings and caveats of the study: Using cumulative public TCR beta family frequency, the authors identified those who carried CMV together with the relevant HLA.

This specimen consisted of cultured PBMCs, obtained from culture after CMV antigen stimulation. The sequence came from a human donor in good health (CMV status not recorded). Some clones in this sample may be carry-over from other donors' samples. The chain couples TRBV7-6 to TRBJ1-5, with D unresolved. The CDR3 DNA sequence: TGTGCCAGCAGCTTAGGAGGCCTGGGCAATCAGCCCCAGCATTTT. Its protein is CASSLGGLGNQPQHF.